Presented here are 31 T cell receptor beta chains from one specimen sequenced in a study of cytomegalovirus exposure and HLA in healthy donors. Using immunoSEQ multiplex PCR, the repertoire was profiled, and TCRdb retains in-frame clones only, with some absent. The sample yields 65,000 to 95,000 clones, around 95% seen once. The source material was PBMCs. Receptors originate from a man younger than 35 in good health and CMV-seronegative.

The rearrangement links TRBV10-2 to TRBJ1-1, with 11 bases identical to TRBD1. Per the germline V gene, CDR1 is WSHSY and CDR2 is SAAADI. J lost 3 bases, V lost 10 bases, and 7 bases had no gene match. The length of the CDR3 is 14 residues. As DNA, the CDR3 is TGCGCCACCTCGGGACAGGGGGGGGACACTGAAGCTTTCTTT. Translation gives CATSGQGGDTEAFF.

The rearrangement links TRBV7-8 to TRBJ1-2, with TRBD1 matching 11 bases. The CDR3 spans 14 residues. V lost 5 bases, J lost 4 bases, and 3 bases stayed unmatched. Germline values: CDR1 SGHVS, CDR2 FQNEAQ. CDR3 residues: CASSPGQGVYGYTF. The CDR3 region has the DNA TGTGCCAGCAGCCCGGGACAGGGGGTCTATGGCTACACCTTC.

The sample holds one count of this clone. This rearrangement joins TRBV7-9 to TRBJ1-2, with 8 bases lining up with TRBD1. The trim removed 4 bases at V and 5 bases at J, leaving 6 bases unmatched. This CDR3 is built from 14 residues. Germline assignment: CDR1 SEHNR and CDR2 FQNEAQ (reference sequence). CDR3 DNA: TGTGCCAGCAGCTCAAGGGACAGGTTATATGGCTACACCTTC. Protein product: CASSSRDRLYGYTF.

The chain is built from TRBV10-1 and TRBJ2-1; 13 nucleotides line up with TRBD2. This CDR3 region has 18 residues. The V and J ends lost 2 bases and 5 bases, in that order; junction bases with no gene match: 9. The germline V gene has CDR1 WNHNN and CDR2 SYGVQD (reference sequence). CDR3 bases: TGCGCCAGCAGTGAGAGACTAGCGGGGGGCCTCAGCCACAATGAGCAGTTCTTC. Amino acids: CASSERLAGGLSHNEQFF.

The DNA of the CDR3 is TGTGCCAGCAGCTTGCCCGAGGAGACCCAGTACTTC. Encoded protein: CASSLPEETQYF. The chain uses TRBV5-6 and TRBJ2-5; D unclear. The germline CDR1 and CDR2 sequences are SGHDT and YYEEEE. Trimming left V 1 base short and J 5 bases short, with 6 bases between. The CDR3 covers 12 residues.

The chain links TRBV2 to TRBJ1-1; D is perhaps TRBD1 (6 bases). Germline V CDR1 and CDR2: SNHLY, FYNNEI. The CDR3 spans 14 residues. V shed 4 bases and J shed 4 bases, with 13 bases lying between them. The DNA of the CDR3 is TGTGCCAGCAGTGTACAGGGACCTTTCACTGAAGCTTTCTTT. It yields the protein CASSVQGPFTEAFF. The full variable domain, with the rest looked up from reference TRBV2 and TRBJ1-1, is EPEVTQTPSHQVTQMGQEVILRCVPISNHLYFYWYRQILGQKVEFLVSFYNNEISEKSEIFDDQFSVERPDGSNFTLKIRSTKLEDSAMYFCASSVQGPFTEAFFGQGTRLTVV.

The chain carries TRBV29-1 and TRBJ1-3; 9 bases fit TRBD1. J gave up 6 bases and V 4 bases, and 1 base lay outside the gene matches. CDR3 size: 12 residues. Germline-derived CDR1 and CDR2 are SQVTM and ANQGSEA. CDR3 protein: CSVGTGENTIYF. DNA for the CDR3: TGCAGCGTTGGGACAGGGGAAAACACCATATATTTT.

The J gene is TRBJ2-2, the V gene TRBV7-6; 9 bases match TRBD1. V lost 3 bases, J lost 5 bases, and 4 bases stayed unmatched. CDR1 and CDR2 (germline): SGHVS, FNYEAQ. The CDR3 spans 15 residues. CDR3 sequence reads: CASSFRTGVTGELFF. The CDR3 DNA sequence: TGTGCCAGCAGCTTTAGGACAGGGGTTACCGGGGAGCTGTTTTTT.

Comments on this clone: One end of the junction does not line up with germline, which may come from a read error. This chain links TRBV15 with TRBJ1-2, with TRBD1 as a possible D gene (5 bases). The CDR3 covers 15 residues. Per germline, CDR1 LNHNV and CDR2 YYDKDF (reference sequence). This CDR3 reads CATSGDSPSFQGYTF. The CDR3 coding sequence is TGTGCCACCAGCGGAGACAGTCCCAGCTTTCAGGGTTACACCTTC.

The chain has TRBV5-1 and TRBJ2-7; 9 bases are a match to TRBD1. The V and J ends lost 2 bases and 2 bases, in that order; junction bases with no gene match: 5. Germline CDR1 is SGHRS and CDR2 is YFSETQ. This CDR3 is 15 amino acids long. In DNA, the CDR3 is TGCGCCAGCAGCTTCGGACAGGGGATGGCCTACGAGCAGTACTTC. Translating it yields CASSFGQGMAYEQYF.

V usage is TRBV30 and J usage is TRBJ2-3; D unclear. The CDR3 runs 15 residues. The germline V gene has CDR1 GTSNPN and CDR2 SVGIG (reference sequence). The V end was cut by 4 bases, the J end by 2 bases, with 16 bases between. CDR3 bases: TGTGCCTGGAACCCTCCTACCCCCTTCACAGATACGCAGTATTTT. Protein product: CAWNPPTPFTDTQYF.

Here the CDR3 reads CASSTLTRDEAFF. The DNA of the CDR3 is TGTGCCAGTAGTACTTTAACACGGGATGAAGCTTTCTTT. The V and J genes are TRBV19 and TRBJ1-1; D gene unclear. From germline, CDR1 is LNHDA and CDR2 SQIVND (reference sequence). The CDR3 contains 13 residues. V lost 4 bases to trimming and J lost 7 bases, with 13 bases between them.

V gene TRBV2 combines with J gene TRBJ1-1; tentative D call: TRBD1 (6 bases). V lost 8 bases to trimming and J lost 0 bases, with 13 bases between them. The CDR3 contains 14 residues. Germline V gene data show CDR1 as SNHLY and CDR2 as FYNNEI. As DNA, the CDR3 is TGTGCCAGCGGGGAGACAGGTATGAACACTGAAGCTTTCTTT. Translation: CASGETGMNTEAFF.

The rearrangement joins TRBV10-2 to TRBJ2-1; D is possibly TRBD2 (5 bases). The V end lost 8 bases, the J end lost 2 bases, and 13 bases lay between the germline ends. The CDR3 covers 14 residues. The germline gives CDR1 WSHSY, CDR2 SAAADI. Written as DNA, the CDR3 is TGCGCCAGCTCCTCGCGGGCCACCTACAATGAGCAGTTCTTC. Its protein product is CASSSRATYNEQFF.

CDR3 DNA sequence: TGTGCCAGCAGAAATGGGGGGGCGTTCGGCTACACCTTC. Its protein product is CASRNGGAFGYTF. The genes are TRBV6-5 and TRBJ1-2, with D possibly being TRBD1 (6 bases). From germline, CDR1 is MNHEY and CDR2 SVGAGI. The CDR3 sequence is 13 residues long. The V end lost 6 bases, the J end lost 8 bases, and 16 bases lay between the germline ends.

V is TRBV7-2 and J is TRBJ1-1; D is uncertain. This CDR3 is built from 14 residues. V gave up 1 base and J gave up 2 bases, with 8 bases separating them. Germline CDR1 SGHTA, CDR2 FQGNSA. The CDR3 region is CASSLGPHNTEAFF. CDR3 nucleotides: TGTGCCAGCAGCTTAGGGCCGCACAACACTGAAGCTTTCTTT. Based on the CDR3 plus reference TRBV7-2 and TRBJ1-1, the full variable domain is GAGVSQSPSNKVTEKGKDVELRCDPISGHTALYWYRQSLGQGLEFLIYFQGNSAPDKSGLPSDRFSAERTGGSVSTLTIQRTQQEDSAVYLCASSLGPHNTEAFFGQGTRLTVV.

CDR3 sequence reads: CASSLIGGELSGNTIYF. In nucleotides, the CDR3 is TGTGCCAGCAGCTTAATTGGAGGAGAGCTCTCTGGAAACACCATATATTTT. The chain combines TRBV7-8 with TRBJ1-3; D remains ambiguous. Trimming left V 2 bases short and J 0 bases short, with 14 bases between. Germline V gives CDR1 SGHVS, CDR2 FQNEAQ. This CDR3 has 17 amino acids.

The CDR3 nucleotides are TGTGCCAGCAGCCTGGACAGGGGCGCCACAAACTATGGCTACACCTTC. Its translation is CASSLDRGATNYGYTF. V usage is TRBV7-8 and J usage is TRBJ1-2, with 9 bases identical to TRBD1. The V segment lost 5 bases and the J segment 2 bases; nucleotides outside the gene matches: 9. The CDR3 sequence is 16 residues long. The germline CDR1 and CDR2 sequences are SGHVS and FQNEAQ.

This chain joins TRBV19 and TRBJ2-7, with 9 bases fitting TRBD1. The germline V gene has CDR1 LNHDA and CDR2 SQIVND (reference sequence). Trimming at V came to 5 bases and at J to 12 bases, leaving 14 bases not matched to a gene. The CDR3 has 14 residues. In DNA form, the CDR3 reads TGTGCCAGTAGTTTTCTTTTAGGGACAGGGTCTTTGTACTTC. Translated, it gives CASSFLLGTGSLYF.

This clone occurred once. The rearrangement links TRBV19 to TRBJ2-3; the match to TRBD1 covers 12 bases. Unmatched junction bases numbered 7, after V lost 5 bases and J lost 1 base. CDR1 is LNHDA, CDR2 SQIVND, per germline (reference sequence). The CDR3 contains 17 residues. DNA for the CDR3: TGTGCCAGTAGTTTATCCGGGACAGGGGGCCGCACAGATACGCAGTATTTT. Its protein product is CASSLSGTGGRTDTQYF. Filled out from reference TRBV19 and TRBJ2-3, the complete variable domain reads DGGITQSPKYLFRKEGQNVTLSCEQNLNHDAMYWYRQDPGQGLRLIYYSQIVNDFQKGDIAEGYSVSREKKESFPLTVTSAQKNPTAFYLCASSLSGTGGRTDTQYFGPGTRLTVL.

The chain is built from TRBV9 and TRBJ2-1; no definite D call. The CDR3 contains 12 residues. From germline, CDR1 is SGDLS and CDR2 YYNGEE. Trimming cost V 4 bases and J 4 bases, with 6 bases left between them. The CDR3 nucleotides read TGTGCCAGCAGCCAGGATTACAATGAGCAGTTCTTC. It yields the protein CASSQDYNEQFF.

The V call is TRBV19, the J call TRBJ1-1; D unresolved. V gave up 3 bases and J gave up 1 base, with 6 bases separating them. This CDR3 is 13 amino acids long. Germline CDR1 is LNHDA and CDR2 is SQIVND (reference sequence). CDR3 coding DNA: TGTGCCAGTAGTATGGGCAGGAACACTGAAGCTTTCTTT. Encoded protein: CASSMGRNTEAFF.

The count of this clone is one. The CDR3 nucleotides are TGTGCCAGCAGTTACTCTGCAGGCCTTGAAGCTTTCTTT. Amino acid sequence: CASSYSAGLEAFF. This rearrangement joins TRBV6-5 to TRBJ1-1; D gene unclear. Per the germline V gene, CDR1 is MNHEY and CDR2 is SVGAGI. The length of the CDR3 is 13 residues. The ends were cut back, 0 bases at V and 7 bases at J, with 9 bases in the middle.

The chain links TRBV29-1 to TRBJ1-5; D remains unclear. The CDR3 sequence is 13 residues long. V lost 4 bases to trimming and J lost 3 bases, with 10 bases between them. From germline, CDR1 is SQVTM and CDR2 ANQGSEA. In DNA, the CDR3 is TGCAGCGTTGTCTTCCCAGTCAATCAGCCCCAGCATTTT. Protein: CSVVFPVNQPQHF.

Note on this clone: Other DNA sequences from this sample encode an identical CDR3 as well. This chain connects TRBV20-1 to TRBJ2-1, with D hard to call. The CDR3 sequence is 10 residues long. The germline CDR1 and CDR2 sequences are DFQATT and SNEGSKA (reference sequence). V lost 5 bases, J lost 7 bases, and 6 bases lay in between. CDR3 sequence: CSASRNEQFF. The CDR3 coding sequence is TGCAGTGCTTCTAGAAATGAGCAGTTCTTC.

CDR3 in amino acids: CASSLVRNEQYF. The CDR3 DNA is TGTGCCAGCAGCTTAGTGAGAAACGAGCAGTACTTC. The rearrangement links TRBV7-2 to TRBJ2-7; D call uncertain. Trimming stripped 1 base from V and 5 bases from J, with 6 bases between. Germline V gives CDR1 SGHTA, CDR2 FQGNSA. The CDR3 covers 12 residues.

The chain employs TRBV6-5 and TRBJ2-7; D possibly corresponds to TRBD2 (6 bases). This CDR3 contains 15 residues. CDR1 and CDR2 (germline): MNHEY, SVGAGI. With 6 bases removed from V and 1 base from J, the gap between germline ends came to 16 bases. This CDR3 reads CASRESGGGSYEQYF. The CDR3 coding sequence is TGTGCCAGCAGAGAAAGCGGAGGAGGGTCCTACGAGCAGTACTTC.

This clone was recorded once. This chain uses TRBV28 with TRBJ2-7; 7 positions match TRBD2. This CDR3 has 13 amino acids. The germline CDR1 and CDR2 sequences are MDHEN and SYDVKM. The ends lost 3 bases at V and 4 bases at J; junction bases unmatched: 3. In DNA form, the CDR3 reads TGTGCCAGCAGTTTGGCGGGGGTTTACGAGCAGTACTTC. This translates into CASSLAGVYEQYF.

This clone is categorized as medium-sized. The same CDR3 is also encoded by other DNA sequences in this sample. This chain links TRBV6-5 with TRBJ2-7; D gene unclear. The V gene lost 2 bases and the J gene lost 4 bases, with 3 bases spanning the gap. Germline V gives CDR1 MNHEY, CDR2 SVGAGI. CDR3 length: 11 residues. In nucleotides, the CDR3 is TGTGCCAGCAGTTACCAATACGAGCAGTACTTC. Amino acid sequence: CASSYQYEQYF.

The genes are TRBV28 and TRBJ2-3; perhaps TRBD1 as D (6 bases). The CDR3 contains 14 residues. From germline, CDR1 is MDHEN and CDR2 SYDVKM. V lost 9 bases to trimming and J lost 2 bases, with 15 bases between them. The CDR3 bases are TGTGCCAGTATGGTTGGGGGCCTCACAGATACGCAGTATTTT. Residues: CASMVGGLTDTQYF.

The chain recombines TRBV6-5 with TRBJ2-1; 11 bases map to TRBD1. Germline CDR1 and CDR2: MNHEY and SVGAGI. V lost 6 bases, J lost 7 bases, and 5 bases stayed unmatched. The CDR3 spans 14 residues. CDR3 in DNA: TGTGCCAGCAGCTCCGGGACAGGGGGAAATGAGCAGTTCTTC. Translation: CASSSGTGGNEQFF.